The 19 T cell receptor beta chains below come from one sample, sequenced in a study of T cell changes during pregnancy in multiple sclerosis. Using immunoSEQ multiplex PCR, the repertoire was profiled, and TCRdb retains in-frame clones only, with some absent. The data contain 85,000 to 130,000 clones, about nine tenths of them singletons. This specimen consisted of peripheral blood, obtained after pregnancy. Receptors originate from a female donor with multiple sclerosis, enrolled in a pregnancy study.

The chain recombines TRBV29-1 with TRBJ1-2; D might be TRBD1 (5 bases). This CDR3 comprises 12 residues. Trimming cost V 5 bases and J 6 bases, with 13 bases left between them. Per the germline V gene, CDR1 is SQVTM and CDR2 is ANQGSEA. The CDR3 protein is CSVWGGEHGYTF. As DNA, the CDR3 is TGCAGCGTTTGGGGCGGGGAGCATGGCTACACCTTC.

The chain combines TRBV5-1 with TRBJ1-5, with a weak D call TRBD1 (5 bases). Germline assignment: CDR1 SGHRS and CDR2 YFSETQ. The CDR3 totals 14 residues. Trimming shortened V by 4 bases and J by 3 bases, and 11 bases separated the two germline ends. CDR3 in amino acids: CASSLDGHNQPQHF. CDR3 nucleotide sequence: TGCGCCAGCAGCCTGGACGGACACAATCAGCCCCAGCATTTT.

The rearrangement joins TRBV5-1 to TRBJ2-5; 9 nucleotides match TRBD1. The CDR3 length is 14 residues. The germline gives CDR1 SGHRS, CDR2 YFSETQ. The trim removed 4 bases at V and 3 bases at J, leaving 4 bases unmatched. Written as DNA, the CDR3 is TGCGCCAGCAGCAGGGGACAGGGTGAAGAGACCCAGTACTTC. Translation: CASSRGQGEETQYF.

The V call is TRBV6-6, the J call TRBJ1-2; D uncertain. In germline, CDR1 is MNHNY, CDR2 SVGAGI (reference sequence). V dropped 5 bases and J dropped 6 bases, with 16 bases sitting between them. The CDR3 sequence is 14 residues long. The DNA of the CDR3 is TGTGCCAGCAGTCCCGGACGGGAGAGCGATGGCTACACCTTC. This encodes CASSPGRESDGYTF.

The chain uses TRBV7-2 and TRBJ2-7; 9 bases fit TRBD2. V was clipped by 1 base and J by 7 bases; unmatched bases: 14. CDR1 and CDR2 from the germline V gene are SGHTA and FQGNSA. This CDR3 has 17 amino acids. DNA for the CDR3: TGTGCCAGCAGCTTAGGGGAAGGACTAGCGCCTAGAGAGGAGCAGTACTTC. It specifies CASSLGEGLAPREEQYF.

The CDR3 region has the DNA TGTGCCAGCAGCTCGGGTAGCGTTATTGCCTACAATGAGCAGTTCTTC. Protein: CASSSGSVIAYNEQFF. The chain has TRBV5-4 and TRBJ2-1; tentative D call: TRBD2 (5 bases). Trimming stripped 3 bases from V and 2 bases from J, with 15 bases between. CDR3 size: 16 residues. The germline CDR1 and CDR2 sequences are SGHNT and YYREEE (reference sequence).

Details on this clone: Other DNA variants within this sample encode the same CDR3. The rearrangement links TRBV19 to TRBJ1-1; no firm D call. From germline, CDR1 is LNHDA and CDR2 SQIVND (reference sequence). The CDR3 consists of 13 residues. V was pared by 4 bases and J by 1 base, with 7 bases between. The CDR3 spells CASSTTANTEAFF. The CDR3 DNA follows: TGTGCCAGTAGTACCACAGCGAACACTGAAGCTTTCTTT.

The chain uses TRBV5-4 and TRBJ2-5; 12 bases are a match to TRBD2. Germline V gene data show CDR1 as SGHNT and CDR2 as YYREEE (reference sequence). The length of the CDR3 is 17 residues. V dropped 4 bases and J dropped 2; count of bases not matched to a gene: 9. CDR3 DNA sequence: TGTGCCAGCAGCGTACGACTAGCGGGGGTTAAACAAGAGACCCAGTACTTC. It translates to CASSVRLAGVKQETQYF.

The V and J genes are TRBV7-8 and TRBJ2-7, with a possible D match to TRBD2 (5 bases). Germline assignment: CDR1 SGHVS and CDR2 FQNEAQ. The CDR3 has 20 residues. The V gene lost 3 bases and the J gene lost 2 bases, with 29 bases spanning the gap. CDR3 bases: TGTGCCAGCAGCTTCAGTCAATTAAGGCTAGCCCGCAACAAAACCTACGAGCAGTACTTC. It yields the protein CASSFSQLRLARNKTYEQYF.

CDR3 region: CASSVFGTSGGSYNEQFF. The CDR3, as DNA: TGTGCCAGCAGCGTTTTCGGGACTAGCGGGGGCTCCTACAATGAGCAGTTCTTC. The J gene is TRBJ2-1, the V gene TRBV7-6; 14 bases map to TRBD2. The CDR3 runs to 18 residues. Germline CDR1 reads SGHVS; CDR2 reads FNYEAQ. Trimming at V came to 5 bases and at J to 0 bases, leaving 6 bases not matched to a gene.

The CDR3 spells CASRGQFAEQYF. The DNA of the CDR3 is TGTGCCAGCAGAGGACAGTTTGCCGAGCAGTACTTC. The rearrangement links TRBV11-2 to TRBJ2-7, with TRBD1 as a possible D gene (6 bases). V was clipped by 6 bases and J by 6 bases, with 12 bases between them. This CDR3 comprises 12 residues. CDR1 and CDR2 from the germline V gene are SGHAT and FQNNGV.

The rearrangement links TRBV10-2 to TRBJ1-5; D is uncertain. The V end was cut by 6 bases, the J end by 11 bases, with 14 bases between. The CDR3 is 12 residues long. Germline loops: CDR1 WSHSY, CDR2 SAAADI. The chain's CDR3 is CASSPSTGSQHF. CDR3 bases: TGCGCCAGCAGCCCCAGTACGGGGTCCCAGCATTTT.

The V call is TRBV18, the J call TRBJ2-1; D may be TRBD1 (6 bases). Germline CDR1 and CDR2: KGHSH and LQKENI. The CDR3 extends over 16 amino acids. V shed 1 base and J shed 6 bases, with 16 bases lying between them. The CDR3 sequence: CASSPRKDSRSNEQFF. The CDR3 DNA follows: TGTGCCAGCTCACCACGGAAGGACAGTAGGAGCAATGAGCAGTTCTTC.

This clone is a singleton in its sample. This sequence joins TRBV30 and TRBJ1-4, with D possibly TRBD1 on 5 matching bases. This CDR3 has 15 residues. Trimming cost V 2 bases and J 0 bases, with 10 bases left between them. Germline values: CDR1 GTSNPN, CDR2 SVGIG (reference sequence). The CDR3 coding sequence is TGTGCCTGGAGTAGGGGCCAGGCAACTAATGAAAAACTGTTTTTT. It specifies CAWSRGQATNEKLFF. The entire variable domain, with the rest obtained from reference TRBV30 and TRBJ1-4, is as follows: SQTIHQWPATLVQPVGSPLSLECTVEGTSNPNLYWYRQAAGRGLQLLFYSVGIGQISSEVPQNLSASRPQDRQFILSSKKLLLSDSGFYLCAWSRGQATNEKLFFGSGTQLSVL.

V is TRBV6-6 and J is TRBJ1-1; D is undetermined. V was cut by 2 bases and J by 1 base, with 5 bases left in between. The germline CDR1 and CDR2 sequences are MNHNY and SVGAGI (reference sequence). The CDR3 runs to 13 residues. The CDR3 reads CASSYAQNTEAFF. The DNA for the CDR3 is TGTGCCAGCAGTTACGCACAGAACACTGAAGCTTTCTTT.

This rearrangement joins TRBV19 to TRBJ2-1; TRBD2 is a possible D gene (5 bases). The length of the CDR3 is 17 residues. Per germline, CDR1 LNHDA and CDR2 SQIVND (reference sequence). Between the trimmed V and J ends, which lost 3 bases and 0 bases, there was a span of 15 bases. This CDR3 reads CASSITGNPFSYNEQFF. CDR3 bases: TGTGCCAGTAGTATCACCGGGAACCCTTTCTCCTACAATGAGCAGTTCTTC. The entire variable domain, with the rest obtained from reference TRBV19 and TRBJ2-1, is as follows: DGGITQSPKYLFRKEGQNVTLSCEQNLNHDAMYWYRQDPGQGLRLIYYSQIVNDFQKGDIAEGYSVSREKKESFPLTVTSAQKNPTAFYLCASSITGNPFSYNEQFFGPGTRLTVL.

The chain uses TRBV27 and TRBJ1-6, with 10 bases matching TRBD1. V shed 3 bases and J 7 bases; nucleotides not matched to a gene: 3. The CDR3 covers 15 residues. CDR1 is MNHEY, CDR2 SMNVEV, per germline (reference sequence). This CDR3 reads CASSFWTGGNSPLHF. In nucleotides, the CDR3 is TGTGCCAGCAGTTTTTGGACAGGGGGAAATTCACCCCTCCACTTT.

The chain has TRBV7-2 and TRBJ2-4; D gene unclear. CDR1 SGHTA and CDR2 FQGNSA come from the germline V gene. There are 12 residues in the CDR3. The V gene lost 5 bases and the J gene lost 7 bases, with 9 bases spanning the gap. CDR3: CASSLTGNIQYF. Written as DNA, the CDR3 is TGTGCCAGCAGCCTAACCGGGAACATTCAGTACTTC.

The rearrangement links TRBV18 to TRBJ2-3; D remains ambiguous. From germline, CDR1 is KGHSH and CDR2 LQKENI. This CDR3 region has 14 residues. The V end was cut by 6 bases, the J end by 0 bases, with 10 bases between. The CDR3 here is CASSPQASTDTQYF. The CDR3 region has the DNA TGTGCCAGCTCCCCGCAGGCGAGCACAGATACGCAGTATTTT.